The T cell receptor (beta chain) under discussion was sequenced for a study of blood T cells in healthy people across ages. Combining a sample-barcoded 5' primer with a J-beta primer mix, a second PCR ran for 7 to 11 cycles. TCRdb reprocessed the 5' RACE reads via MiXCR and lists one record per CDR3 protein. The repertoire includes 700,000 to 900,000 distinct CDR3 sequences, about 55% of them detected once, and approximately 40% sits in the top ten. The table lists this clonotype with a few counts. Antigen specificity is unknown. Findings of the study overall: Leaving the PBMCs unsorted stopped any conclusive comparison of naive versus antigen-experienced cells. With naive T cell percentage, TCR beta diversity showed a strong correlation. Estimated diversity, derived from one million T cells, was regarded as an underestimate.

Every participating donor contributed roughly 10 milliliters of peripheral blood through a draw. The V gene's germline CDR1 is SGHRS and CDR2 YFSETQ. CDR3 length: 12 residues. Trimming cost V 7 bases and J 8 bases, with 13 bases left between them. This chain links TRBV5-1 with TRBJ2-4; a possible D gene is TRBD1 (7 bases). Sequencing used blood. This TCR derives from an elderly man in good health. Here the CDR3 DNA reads TGCGCCAGCCGTTCCAGGGGGGACATTCAGTACTTC. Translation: CASRSRGDIQYF.